This TCR beta chain was documented in a study of OX40 agonist ivuxolimab in advanced cancers. General study findings and limits: Among patients with partial responses at 0.1-3.0 mg/kg, clonal expansion was among the lowest.

To note about this clone: Its target is unknown.

The V gene lost 6 bases and the J gene lost 5 bases, with 19 bases spanning the gap. CDR1 is KGHSH and CDR2 is LQKENI in the germline V gene. The CDR3 is 16 residues long. Clones were read by immunoSEQ multiplex PCR, and TCRdb kept only the in-frame ones, dropping some. The sample contains 53,000 or so clones, around 86% of which appear only once. The chain couples TRBV18 to TRBJ2-2; D is possibly TRBD1 (5 bases). The TCR originated in an adult with an advanced solid tumor such as melanoma, head and neck, liver or kidney cancer. The sequences come from CD4+ or CD8+ T cells sorted from blood, collected in a trial of the OX40 agonist ivuxolimab. The CDR3 coding sequence is TGTGCCAGCTCCCCTTACTTTGGGGCGAGAACCGGGGAGCTGTTTTTT. This sequence encodes CASSPYFGARTGELFF.